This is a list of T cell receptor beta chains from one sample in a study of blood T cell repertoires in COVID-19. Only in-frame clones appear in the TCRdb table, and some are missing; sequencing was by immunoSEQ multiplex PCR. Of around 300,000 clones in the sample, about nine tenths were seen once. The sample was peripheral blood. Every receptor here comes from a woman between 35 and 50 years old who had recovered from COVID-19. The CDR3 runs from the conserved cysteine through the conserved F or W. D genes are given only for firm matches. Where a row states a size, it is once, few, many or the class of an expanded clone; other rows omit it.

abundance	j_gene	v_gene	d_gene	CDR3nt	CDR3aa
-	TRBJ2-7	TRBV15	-	TGTGCCACCAGCAGGGCAGCCTCAGGGGAGCAGTACTTC	CATSRAASGEQYF
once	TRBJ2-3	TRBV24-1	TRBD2	TGTGCCAGGGGGGGACCGGAGTTTTCTACTCGGGATCCTTCCACAGATACGCAGTATTTT	CARGGPEFSTRDPSTDTQYF
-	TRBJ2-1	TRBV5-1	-	TGCGCCAGCAGCTTGACAGGAAACTACAATGAGCAGTTCTTC	CASSLTGNYNEQFF
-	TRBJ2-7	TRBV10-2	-	TGCGCCAGCGGTGGAAAGCAGGTCCCCTACGAGCAGTACTTC	CASGGKQVPYEQYF
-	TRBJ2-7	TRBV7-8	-	TGTGCCAGCAGCTTTCCCCCAAACTACGAGCAGTACTTC	CASSFPPNYEQYF
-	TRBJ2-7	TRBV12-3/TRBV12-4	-	TGTGCCAGCAGTCCCCGGGGAGACGAGCAGTACTTC	CASSPRGDEQYF
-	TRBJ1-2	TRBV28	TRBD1	TGTGCCAGCACTACCATACAGGGGTCCTATGGCTACACCTTC	CASTTIQGSYGYTF
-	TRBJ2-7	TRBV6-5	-	TGTGCCAGCAGGGAGGGACAGTGGGGCGAGCAGTACTTC	CASREGQWGEQYF
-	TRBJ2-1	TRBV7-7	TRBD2	TGTGCCAGCAGCCCCGGGACTAGCACGAGCTCCTACAATGAGCAGTTCTTC	CASSPGTSTSSYNEQFF
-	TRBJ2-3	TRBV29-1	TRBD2	TGCAGCGTTGAAGGGGCGGGAGCTGCCACAGATACGCAGTATTTT	CSVEGAGAATDTQYF
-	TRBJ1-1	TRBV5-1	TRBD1	TGCGCCAGCAGCGGGGACAGGGTTGGTAGTACTGAAGCTTTCTTT	CASSGDRVGSTEAFF
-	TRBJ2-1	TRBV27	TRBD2	TGTGCCAGCAGTTTATTAATCTCGGGGGGAAAAAATGAGCAGTTCTTC	CASSLLISGGKNEQFF
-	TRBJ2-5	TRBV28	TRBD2	TGTGCCAGCAGCCCTCATACTAGCGGGAGGGAGACCCAGTACTTC	CASSPHTSGRETQYF
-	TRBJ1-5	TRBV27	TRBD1	TGTGCCAGCAGTCCAGGACAGGGACCCCAGCATTTT	CASSPGQGPQHF
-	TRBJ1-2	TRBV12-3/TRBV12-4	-	TGTGCCAGCAGGGCTTCCAACTATGGCTACACCTTC	CASRASNYGYTF
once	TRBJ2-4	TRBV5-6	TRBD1	TGTGCCAGCAGCCAGGGGGGACAGGGTCAAGGGTACTTC	CASSQGGQGQGYF
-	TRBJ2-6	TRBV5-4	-	TGTGCCAGCAGCTTGGTAGGGAGCGGGGCCAACGTCCTGACTTTC	CASSLVGSGANVLTF
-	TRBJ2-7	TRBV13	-	TGTGCCAGCAGCTTAGGCGGGGGTAAAAAGTCCTACGAGCAGTACTTC	CASSLGGGKKSYEQYF
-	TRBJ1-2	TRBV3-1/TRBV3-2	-	TGTGCCAGCAGCCAAGTTTGGACAGCTAACTATGGCTACACCTTC	CASSQVWTANYGYTF
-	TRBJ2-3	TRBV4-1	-	TGCGCCAGCAGCCAAGTCGGGCTAGCGGAAGAGGGGGACGATACGCAGTATTTT	CASSQVGLAEEGDDTQYF
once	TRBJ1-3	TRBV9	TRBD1	TGTGCCAGCAGCGTAGGTAGGACAGGGAGTGGAAACACCATATATTTT	CASSVGRTGSGNTIYF
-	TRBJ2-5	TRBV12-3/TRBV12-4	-	TGTGCCAGCAGTCGGGGGGCCCCAGAGACCCAGTACTTC	CASSRGAPETQYF
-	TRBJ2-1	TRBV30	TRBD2	TGTGCCTGGAGGCTTAGCGGGAGGGGTGAGCAGTTCTTC	CAWRLSGRGEQFF
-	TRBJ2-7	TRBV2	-	TGTGCCACTAATGAGGGTATCTCCTACGAGCAGTACTTC	CATNEGISYEQYF
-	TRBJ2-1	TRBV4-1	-	TGCGCCAGCAGCCCCCAGGTCAGCGGGCTCTACAATGAGCAGTTCTTC	CASSPQVSGLYNEQFF
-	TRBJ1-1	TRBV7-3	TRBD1	TGTGCCAGCAGCTTAACGACAGGGGAATTCTCTGAAGCTTTCTTT	CASSLTTGEFSEAFF
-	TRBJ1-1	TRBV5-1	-	TGCGCCAGCAGTGCTGACAGCCTGAACACTGAAGCTTTCTTT	CASSADSLNTEAFF
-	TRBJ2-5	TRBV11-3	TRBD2	TGTGCCAGCAGCTTAGGGGGACTAGCGGGAGGAGAGACCCAGTACTTC	CASSLGGLAGGETQYF
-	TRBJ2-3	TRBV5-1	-	TGCGCCAGCAGTCTCGAGAGAACAGATACGCAGTATTTT	CASSLERTDTQYF
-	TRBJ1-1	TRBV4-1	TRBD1	TGCGCCAGCAGCCAAGAACGTGAGACAGGGAATTTGGAAGCTTTCTTT	CASSQERETGNLEAFF
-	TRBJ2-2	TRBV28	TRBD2	TGTGCCAGCAACGCGGGACTAGCGGGAGTGACGAACACCGGGGAGCTGTTTTTT	CASNAGLAGVTNTGELFF
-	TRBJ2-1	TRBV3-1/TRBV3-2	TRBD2	TGTGCCAGCAGCCCCGACACAACTAGCGCGATACAGTTCTTC	CASSPDTTSAIQFF
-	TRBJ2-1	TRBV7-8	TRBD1	TGTGCCTCCATGGGACAGGGGTGGAATGAGCAGTTCTTC	CASMGQGWNEQFF
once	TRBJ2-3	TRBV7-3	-	TGTGCCAGCAGCTTAAGGGAGTCCGCAGATACGCAGTATTTT	CASSLRESADTQYF
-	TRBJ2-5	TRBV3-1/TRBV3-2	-	TGTGCCAGCAGCCAAGTTCCAGGGCAAGAGACCCAGTACTTC	CASSQVPGQETQYF
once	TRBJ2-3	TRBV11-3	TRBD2	TGTGCCAGCAGCTTAGGGACTAGCGGGAGAGTCAGCACAGATACGCAGTATTTT	CASSLGTSGRVSTDTQYF
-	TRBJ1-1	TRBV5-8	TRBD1	TGTGCCAGCAGCCTAGGGACAGGGGATACCCGAGCTTTCTTT	CASSLGTGDTRAFF
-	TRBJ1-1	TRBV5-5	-	TGTGCCAGCAGCTTGAATGCGAGGGACAAATCTCGTATAGGTTTCTTT	CASSLNARDKSRIGFF
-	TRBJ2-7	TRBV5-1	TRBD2	TGCGCCAGCAGCTTCGAGCGGGAGTACGAGCAGTACTTC	CASSFEREYEQYF
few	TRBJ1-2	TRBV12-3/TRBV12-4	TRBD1	TGTGCCAGCAGTTTAAATCAGGGGGTTGGCTACACCTTC	CASSLNQGVGYTF
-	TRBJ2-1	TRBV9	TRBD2	TGTGCCAGCAGCGTAGGCCTAGCGGGAGTGGGGAATGAGCAGTTCTTC	CASSVGLAGVGNEQFF
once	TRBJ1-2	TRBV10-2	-	TGCGCCAGCAGCCCTACAGGGTTCGGCGACTATGGCTACACCTTC	CASSPTGFGDYGYTF
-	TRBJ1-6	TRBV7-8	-	TGTGCCAGCAGCTTAACGGCAGACACAACCAAGTCACCCCTCCACTTT	CASSLTADTTKSPLHF
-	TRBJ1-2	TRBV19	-	TGTGCCAGTAGTAATGCGGGGGCTTTGGGCTATGGCTACACCTTC	CASSNAGALGYGYTF
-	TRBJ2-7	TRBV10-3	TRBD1	TGTGCCATCAGTGTGGACAGGGGGGCCTACGAGCAGTACTTC	CAISVDRGAYEQYF
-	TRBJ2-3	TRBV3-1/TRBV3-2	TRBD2	TGTGCCAGCAGCCGCGTACTTAGCGGGAGTGGGGACGATACGCAGTATTTT	CASSRVLSGSGDDTQYF
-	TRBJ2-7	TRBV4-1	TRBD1	TGCGCCAGCAGCCAAGAGGACAGGAACTCCTACGAGCAGTACTTC	CASSQEDRNSYEQYF
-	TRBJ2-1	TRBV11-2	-	TGTGCCAGCAGCTCTAGGGACAACAACAATGAGCAGTTCTTC	CASSSRDNNNEQFF
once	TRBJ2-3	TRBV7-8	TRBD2	TGTGCCAGCAGCACGGGGACTAGCGGGACGCGGACAGATACGCAGTATTTT	CASSTGTSGTRTDTQYF
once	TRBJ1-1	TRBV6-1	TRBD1	TGTGCCAGCAGTAGACAGGGGGCCCACACTGAAGCTTTCTTT	CASSRQGAHTEAFF
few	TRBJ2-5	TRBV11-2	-	TGTGCCAGCAGCTTTCAAGCGGGAGAGACCCAGTACTTC	CASSFQAGETQYF
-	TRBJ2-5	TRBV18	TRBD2	TGTGCCAGCTCACCCGGGACTAGCGGCCAAGAGACCCAGTACTTC	CASSPGTSGQETQYF
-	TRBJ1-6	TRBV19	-	TGTGCCAGTAGCGTGGGGCAGAAGCGTAATTCACCCCTCCACTTT	CASSVGQKRNSPLHF